These 31 T cell receptor beta chains originate from one sample sequenced in a study of cytomegalovirus exposure and HLA in healthy donors. Only in-frame clones appear in the TCRdb table, and some are missing; sequencing was by immunoSEQ multiplex PCR. The table records about 97,000 clones, roughly 95% of them present only once. Sequenced input: PBMCs. These receptors were taken from a young woman in good health and CMV-seronegative.

The chain employs TRBV18 and TRBJ2-7; 8 bases are shared with TRBD1. The CDR3 runs to 16 residues. CDR1 KGHSH and CDR2 LQKENI come from the germline V gene. Trimming at V came to 2 bases and at J to 2 bases, leaving 8 bases not matched to a gene. CDR3 region: CASSPSLQGATYEQYF. For the CDR3, the DNA is TGTGCCAGCTCACCAAGTCTCCAGGGGGCTACCTACGAGCAGTACTTC.

The rearrangement joins TRBV14 to TRBJ1-1, with D perhaps TRBD1 (5 bases). CDR3 size: 19 residues. The V gene lost 3 bases and the J gene lost 1 base, with 24 bases spanning the gap. Germline V gives CDR1 SGHDN, CDR2 FVKESK. The DNA of the CDR3 is TGTGCCAGCAGCCAGGGACTTGTTGGGGCAAAATACCAGAACACTGAAGCTTTCTTT. This codes for CASSQGLVGAKYQNTEAFF.

This clone was picked up one time. This chain uses TRBV7-6 with TRBJ2-1; weak D call: TRBD2 (5 bases). CDR3 size: 16 residues. In germline, CDR1 is SGHVS, CDR2 FNYEAQ. With 6 bases removed from V and 0 bases from J, the gap between germline ends came to 15 bases. The CDR3 DNA follows: TGTGCCAGCAGTCGGACTGGTTTAAGCTCCTACAATGAGCAGTTCTTC. Protein product: CASSRTGLSSYNEQFF.

The J gene is TRBJ1-1, the V gene TRBV4-3, with D possibly TRBD1 on 6 matching bases. Trimming removed 3 bases from V and 3 bases from J, with 8 bases in between. The CDR3 covers 13 residues. Per the germline V gene, CDR1 is LGHNA and CDR2 is YSLEER. CDR3 DNA: TGCGCCAGCAGCCATGACAGGTACACTGAAGCTTTCTTT. Translation: CASSHDRYTEAFF.

The chain carries TRBV9 and TRBJ2-2; a possible D gene is TRBD1 (6 bases). The CDR3 runs to 18 residues. Germline V gives CDR1 SGDLS, CDR2 YYNGEE. V lost 2 bases to trimming and J lost 5 bases, with 22 bases between them. CDR3 bases: TGTGCCAGCAGCGTCAACTTGGGGGCAGGGGCTGGGACCGGGGAGCTGTTTTTT. It encodes CASSVNLGAGAGTGELFF.

This rearrangement joins TRBV29-1 to TRBJ1-1; 9 bases map to TRBD1. With V trimmed by 4 bases and J by 0 bases, 9 bases remained unmatched. CDR1 is SQVTM and CDR2 is ANQGSEA in the germline V gene. CDR3 length equals 16 residues. CDR3 region: CSVGTGVSELNTEAFF. As DNA, the CDR3 is TGCAGCGTTGGGACAGGGGTGTCGGAACTGAACACTGAAGCTTTCTTT.

V is TRBV4-1 and J is TRBJ2-3, with TRBD2 identical over 7 bases. The CDR3 sequence is 15 residues long. V lost 2 bases and J lost 3; bases outside the gene matches: 5. Looked up from germline, CDR1 is MGHRA and CDR2 is YSYEKL. CDR3 nucleotides: TGCGCCAGCAGCCAATCACACGGGGGGACAGATACGCAGTATTTT. This translates into CASSQSHGGTDTQYF.

The genes are TRBV11-3 and TRBJ2-1; 7 nucleotides agree with TRBD2. The CDR3 is made up of 15 amino acids. Germline CDR1 is SGHNT and CDR2 is YENEEA. Trimming cost V 5 bases and J 4 bases; bases outside gene matches: 8. CDR3 nucleotides: TGTGCCAGCAGCCTCAGGGATAGCGGGTACAATGAGCAGTTCTTC. As protein: CASSLRDSGYNEQFF.

This sequence joins TRBV6-1 and TRBJ2-1, with D maybe TRBD1 (6 bases). Germline V lookup: CDR1 MNHNS, CDR2 SASEGT. V lost 1 base and J lost 4, with 14 bases in between. The CDR3 has 16 amino acids. Written as DNA, the CDR3 is TGTGCCAGCAGTGAAGACGGCAGGACAGTTTACAATGAGCAGTTCTTC. It is translated as CASSEDGRTVYNEQFF.

The J gene is TRBJ2-1, the V gene TRBV14, with D perhaps matching TRBD2 (6 bases). Germline V gives CDR1 SGHDN, CDR2 FVKESK. This CDR3 comprises 13 residues. The V end lost 5 bases, the J end lost 10 bases, and 15 bases lay between the germline ends. CDR3 nucleotides: TGTGCCAGCAGCTCTCTAAGGCGGGGAGAGCAGTTCTTC. It yields the protein CASSSLRRGEQFF.

The chain couples TRBV4-1 to TRBJ1-3; D is undetermined. The CDR3 totals 16 residues. Deletions cut 1 base from V and 0 bases from J, with 10 bases between. Germline V CDR1 and CDR2: MGHRA, YSYEKL. As DNA, the CDR3 is TGCGCCAGCAGCCAAGTCTTTCTGAGCTCTGGAAACACCATATATTTT. It yields the protein CASSQVFLSSGNTIYF.

The chain has TRBV5-6 and TRBJ2-3; no reliable D call. Germline CDR1 SGHDT, CDR2 YYEEEE. The V and J ends lost 0 bases and 2 bases respectively, with 16 bases between them. The CDR3 totals 17 residues. CDR3 coding DNA: TGTGCCAGCAGCTTGGGTATAGAGCAAGTTCCCACAGATACGCAGTATTTT. It yields the protein CASSLGIEQVPTDTQYF.

The chain carries TRBV27 and TRBJ2-2, with 8 bases identical to TRBD1. The CDR3 is 17 residues long. The germline gives CDR1 MNHEY, CDR2 SMNVEV (reference sequence). Unmatched junction bases numbered 9, after V lost 2 bases and J lost 4 bases. The CDR3 region is CASSLRVGTGFTGELFF. The CDR3 bases are TGTGCCAGCAGTTTACGAGTAGGGACAGGTTTCACCGGGGAGCTGTTTTTT.

The rearrangement uses TRBV27 and TRBJ1-1, with 7 bases lining up with TRBD1. CDR3 length: 14 amino acids. The germline CDR1 and CDR2 sequences are MNHEY and SMNVEV (reference sequence). V was clipped by 4 bases and J by 0 bases; unmatched bases: 2. In nucleotides, the CDR3 is TGTGCCAGCAGTTCAGGACAGGTGAACACTGAAGCTTTCTTT. Its protein is CASSSGQVNTEAFF.

This rearrangement joins TRBV30 to TRBJ1-2; 8 positions match TRBD1. V was clipped by 6 bases and J by 2 bases; unmatched bases: 8. Germline V lookup: CDR1 GTSNPN, CDR2 SVGIG (reference sequence). The length of the CDR3 is 14 residues. CDR3 nucleotides: TGTGCCTGTCTTAGGGGACAGGCAAACTATGGCTACACCTTC. Amino acids: CACLRGQANYGYTF.

The chain combines TRBV9 with TRBJ2-7; 9 bases agree with TRBD1. Germline loops: CDR1 SGDLS, CDR2 YYNGEE. The CDR3 sequence is 15 residues long. The V gene end was trimmed by 0 bases and the J gene end by 4 bases; junction bases not matched to a gene: 5. As DNA, the CDR3 is TGTGCCAGCAGCGTAGATGACAGGGGGTTTTACGAGCAGTACTTC. The encoded protein is CASSVDDRGFYEQYF.

The chain uses TRBV18 and TRBJ1-2; maybe TRBD1 (6 bases). CDR1 and CDR2 from the germline V gene are KGHSH and LQKENI. V was cut by 7 bases and J by 4 bases, with 16 bases left in between. The CDR3 length is 14 residues. The CDR3 nucleotides read TGTGCCAGCTTAGCAGGGGCCGAGGGCTATGGCTACACCTTC. Its protein is CASLAGAEGYGYTF.

The V call is TRBV14, the J call TRBJ2-5; D might be TRBD2 (6 bases). The germline V gene has CDR1 SGHDN and CDR2 FVKESK. This CDR3 is 14 amino acids long. Trimming pared 4 bases from V and 1 base from J, leaving 10 bases between. The CDR3 loop reads CASSPKRAQETQYF. As DNA, the CDR3 is TGTGCCAGCAGCCCAAAGCGGGCCCAAGAGACCCAGTACTTC.

A single count supports this clone. The rearrangement links TRBV4-1 to TRBJ1-3; weak D call: TRBD1 (6 bases). The germline CDR1 and CDR2 sequences are MGHRA and YSYEKL. Trimming shortened V by 6 bases and J by 4 bases, and 16 bases separated the two germline ends. The CDR3 is 15 amino acids. The CDR3 DNA sequence: TGCGCCAGCAGACTCGACAGGCCAGCCGGAAACACCATATATTTT. Protein: CASRLDRPAGNTIYF.

The chain carries TRBV27 and TRBJ2-2; maybe TRBD2 (6 bases). Looked up from germline, CDR1 is MNHEY and CDR2 is SMNVEV (reference sequence). This CDR3 has 15 amino acids. Trimming shortened V by 6 bases and J by 3 bases, and 14 bases separated the two germline ends. In DNA, the CDR3 is TGTGCCAGCAGCGGGAGACGGGTTCACACCGGGGAGCTGTTTTTT. Translated, it gives CASSGRRVHTGELFF.

In DNA, the CDR3 is TGTGCCAGCACCCTTGGGGGGGCCCGAAGGGACAATGAGCAGTTCTTC. It specifies CASTLGGARRDNEQFF. This rearrangement joins TRBV5-4 to TRBJ2-1; D possibly corresponds to TRBD2 (7 bases). The CDR3 loop spans 16 amino acids. The germline CDR1 and CDR2 sequences are SGHNT and YYREEE (reference sequence). The germline V and J ends were trimmed by 6 bases and 5 bases, with 21 bases remaining between them.

V gene TRBV25-1 combines with J gene TRBJ2-5; 7 bases agree with TRBD2. Losses at the gene ends were 2 bases for V and 4 bases for J; bases not matched to a gene: 13. Germline-derived CDR1 and CDR2 are MGHDK and SYGVNS. This CDR3 spans 17 amino acids. CDR3 region: CASSEPGLTGGGETQYF. CDR3 sequence (DNA): TGTGCCAGCAGTGAACCGGGGCTAACGGGGGGAGGAGAGACCCAGTACTTC.

The J gene is TRBJ2-1, the V gene TRBV6-5; the match to TRBD1 covers 9 bases. The CDR3 loop spans 15 amino acids. V lost 0 bases and J lost 10; bases outside the gene matches: 7. Germline lookup yields CDR1 MNHEY and CDR2 SVGAGI. In DNA, the CDR3 is TGTGCCAGCAGTTACTCGACAGGGGGGATTTACGAGCAGTTCTTC. It is translated as CASSYSTGGIYEQFF.

The chain carries TRBV4-3 and TRBJ2-6; D perhaps matches TRBD1 (6 bases). V gave up 1 base and J gave up 1 base, with 14 bases separating them. The CDR3 consists of 18 residues. Germline CDR1 reads LGHNA; CDR2 reads YSLEER. The CDR3: CASSQAGQGQSGANVLTF. CDR3 nucleotides: TGCGCCAGCAGCCAAGCGGGCCAGGGGCAGTCTGGGGCCAACGTCCTGACTTTC.

CDR3 coding DNA: TGTGCCAGCTCCCCGGGACAGGGTACCTACAATGAGCAGTTCTTC. Translation: CASSPGQGTYNEQFF. The chain recombines TRBV18 with TRBJ2-1, with 9 bases matching TRBD1. The J segment lost 2 bases and the V segment lost 6 bases, leaving 5 bases of the junction unmatched. The length of the CDR3 is 15 residues. Per the germline V gene, CDR1 is KGHSH and CDR2 is LQKENI.

The rearrangement joins TRBV6-6 to TRBJ2-7; 7 bases fit TRBD1. Trimming took 2 bases from V and 4 from J; bases not matched to a gene: 11. Germline V gene lookup returns CDR1 MNHNY and CDR2 SVGAGI (reference sequence). CDR3 length: 16 amino acids. This chain's CDR3 is CASSYLTTGLNYEQYF. CDR3 DNA sequence: TGTGCCAGCAGTTACCTGACGACAGGGCTTAATTACGAGCAGTACTTC.

V is TRBV7-8 and J is TRBJ1-5, with 9 bases identical to TRBD1. The CDR3 spans 18 residues. Germline V gene sequence: CDR1 SGHVS, CDR2 FQNEAQ. V lost 5 bases and J lost 2; bases outside the gene matches: 13. The CDR3 nucleotides read TGTGCCAGCAGCGCCCCGGGACAGGGAACTAGCGGCAATCAGCCCCAGCATTTT. It yields the protein CASSAPGQGTSGNQPQHF.

This rearrangement joins TRBV4-1 to TRBJ2-1, with a tentative D call TRBD1 (6 bases). The CDR3 sequence is 16 residues long. Germline V gene sequence: CDR1 MGHRA, CDR2 YSYEKL. V was clipped by 2 bases and J by 5 bases, with 16 bases between them. CDR3 in amino acids: CASSQPTGTAHNEQFF. The CDR3 nucleotides read TGCGCCAGCAGCCAACCCACAGGGACGGCACACAATGAGCAGTTCTTC.

This chain joins TRBV4-1 and TRBJ1-5; 7 positions agree with TRBD1. Trimming cost V 1 base and J 7 bases; bases outside gene matches: 7. The CDR3 loop spans 15 amino acids. Germline V CDR1 and CDR2: MGHRA, YSYEKL. The CDR3 DNA is TGCGCCAGCAGCCAAGTAGAAGGGGGCAGCCAGCCCCAGCATTTT. Amino acid sequence: CASSQVEGGSQPQHF.

The chain links TRBV10-3 to TRBJ2-1; 9 nucleotides line up with TRBD1. The CDR3 has 12 amino acids. The V gene's germline CDR1 is ENHRY and CDR2 SYGVKD. V was clipped by 10 bases and J by 9 bases; unmatched bases: 7. In DNA form, the CDR3 reads TGTGCCACAGGACAGGGGTTTCCTGAGCAGTTCTTC. This codes for CATGQGFPEQFF.

V is TRBV7-8 and J is TRBJ1-1, with 8 bases matching TRBD1. This CDR3 is 16 amino acids long. The junction had 10 bases not matched to a gene; V was cut back by 7 bases and J by 0 bases. CDR1 is SGHVS, CDR2 FQNEAQ, per germline. CDR3 amino acids: CASTSMEGQVNTEAFF. Here the CDR3 DNA reads TGTGCCAGCACCTCAATGGAGGGACAGGTGAACACTGAAGCTTTCTTT.